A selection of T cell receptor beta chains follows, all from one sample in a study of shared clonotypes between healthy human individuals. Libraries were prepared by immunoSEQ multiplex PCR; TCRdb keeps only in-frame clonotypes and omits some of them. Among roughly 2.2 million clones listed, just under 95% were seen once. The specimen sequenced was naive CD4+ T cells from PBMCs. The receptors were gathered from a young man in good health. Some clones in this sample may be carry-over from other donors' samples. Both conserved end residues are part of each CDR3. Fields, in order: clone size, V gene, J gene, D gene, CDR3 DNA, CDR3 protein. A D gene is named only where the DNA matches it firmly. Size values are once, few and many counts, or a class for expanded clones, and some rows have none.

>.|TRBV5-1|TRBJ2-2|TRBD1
TGCGCCAGCAGCGCCCTTCTCCGACCGGGACAGAGCTCCGGGGAGCTGTTTTTT
CASSALLRPGQSSGELFF
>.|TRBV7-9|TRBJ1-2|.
TGTGCCAGCGGAGCCGGGGATAATAACTATGGCTACACCTTC
CASGAGDNNYGYTF
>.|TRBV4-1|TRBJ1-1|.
TGCGCCAGCAGGACCCTCTCCCCGAACACTGAAGCTTTCTTT
CASRTLSPNTEAFF
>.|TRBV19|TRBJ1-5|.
TGTGCCAGCAGCCGCCCGAGCAATCAGCCCCAGCATTTT
CASSRPSNQPQHF
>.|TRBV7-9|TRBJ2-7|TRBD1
TGTGCCACGGACAGGGGGGTTGGCGAGCAGTACTTC
CATDRGVGEQYF
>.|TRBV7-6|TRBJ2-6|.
TGTGCCAGCAGCTTAGCGCTTGGCAGAACCATTAACTCTGGGGCCAACGTCCTGACTTTC
CASSLALGRTINSGANVLTF
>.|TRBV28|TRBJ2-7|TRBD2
TGTGCCAGCAGCACCACTAGCGGGTACTACGAGCAGTACTTC
CASSTTSGYYEQYF
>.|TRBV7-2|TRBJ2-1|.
TGTGCCAGCAGACCCCAGACAGCTTTCTCCTACAATGAGCAGTTCTTC
CASRPQTAFSYNEQFF
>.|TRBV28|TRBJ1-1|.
TGTGCCAGCAAGGAACAGGAGGGGGCTTTCTTT
CASKEQEGAFF
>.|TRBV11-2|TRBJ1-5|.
TGTGCCAGCAGCTTAGGGTTAATGGGGCCGGGGAATCAGCCCCAGCATTTT
CASSLGLMGPGNQPQHF
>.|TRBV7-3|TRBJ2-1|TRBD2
TGTGCCAGCAGCTTATTTCCGGTGTTGGGGGGGTCCTACAATGAGCAGTTCTTC
CASSLFPVLGGSYNEQFF
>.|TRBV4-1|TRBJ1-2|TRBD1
TGCGCCAGCAGCCAAGAATGGCGGACAGGGGATGGCTACACCTTC
CASSQEWRTGDGYTF
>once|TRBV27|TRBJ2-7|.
TGTGCCAGCAGTTTAAACAGACAGGCGGCCTTGGAGCAGTACTTC
CASSLNRQAALEQYF
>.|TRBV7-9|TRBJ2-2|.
TGTGCCAGCAGCACGCCGATGACCTGGGACCTGCACGGGGAGCTGTTTTTT
CASSTPMTWDLHGELFF
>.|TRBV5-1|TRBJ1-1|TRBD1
TGCGCCAGCAGCTTGGGCGGACAGGGGACTGAAGCTTTCTTT
CASSLGGQGTEAFF
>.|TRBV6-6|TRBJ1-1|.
TGTGCCAGCAGTGGGACTTCAGGGTACACTGAAGCTTTCTTT
CASSGTSGYTEAFF
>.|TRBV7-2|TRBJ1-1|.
TGTGCCAGCAGCTTAGTTTTGGCGGCTTTCTTT
CASSLVLAAFF
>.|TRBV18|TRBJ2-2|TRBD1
TGTGCCAGCCACACCGGGACAGGGCGGACCGGGGAGCTGTTTTTT
CASHTGTGRTGELFF
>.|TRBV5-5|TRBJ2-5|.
TGTGCCAGCAGCCCGGACGCGGTCCAAGAGACCCAGTACTTC
CASSPDAVQETQYF
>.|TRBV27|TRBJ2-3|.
TGTGCCAGCCGTCTCGCAGATACGCAGTATTTT
CASRLADTQYF
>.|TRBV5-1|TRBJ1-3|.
TGCGCCAGCAGCTTGGGTGCTGGAAACACCATATATTTT
CASSLGAGNTIYF
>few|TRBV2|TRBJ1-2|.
TGTGCCAGCAGGGGCGACAGTGGAGGATATGGCTACACCTTC
CASRGDSGGYGYTF
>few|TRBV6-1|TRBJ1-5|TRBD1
TGTGCCAGCAGTGACGGGACAGGGTGGTACGGCAATCAGCCCCAGCATTTT
CASSDGTGWYGNQPQHF
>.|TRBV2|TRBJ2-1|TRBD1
TGTGCCAGTTCCGGGACAGGGGGCTTTAATGAGCAGTTCTTC
CASSGTGGFNEQFF
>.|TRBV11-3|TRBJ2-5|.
TGTGCCAGCAGCTCAGAGGGGCAAGAGACCCAGTACTTC
CASSSEGQETQYF
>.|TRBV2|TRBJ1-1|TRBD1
TGTGCCAGCGACTATTCGGGCCAACAGGGGCAATGGACTGAAGCTTTCTTT
CASDYSGQQGQWTEAFF
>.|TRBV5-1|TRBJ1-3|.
TGCGCCAGCAGCCCTGGGAGTGCCGGAAACACCATATATTTT
CASSPGSAGNTIYF
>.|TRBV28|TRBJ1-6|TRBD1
TGTGCCAGCAGTCTTCGACAGGGAAGGGCACCCCTCCACTTT
CASSLRQGRAPLHF
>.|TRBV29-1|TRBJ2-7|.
TGCAGCGTTGAAGATCCAGAGGGGCGCTACGAGCAGTACTTC
CSVEDPEGRYEQYF
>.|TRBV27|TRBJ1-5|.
TGTGCCAGCGGGAATAATTGGGCGATTACCTTTAATCAGCCCCAGCATTTT
CASGNNWAITFNQPQHF
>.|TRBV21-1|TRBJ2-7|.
TGTGCCAGCATCGAGACCGGGACACTAGCCTACGAGCAGTACTTC
CASIETGTLAYEQYF
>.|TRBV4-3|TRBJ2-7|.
TGCGCCAGCAGCCAAGAATTGACCAGCGCGGGGTACGAGCAGTACTTC
CASSQELTSAGYEQYF
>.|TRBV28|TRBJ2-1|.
TGTGCCAGCAGCCTCAGTGCTTCGGAGGGCCAGAATGAGCAGTTCTTC
CASSLSASEGQNEQFF
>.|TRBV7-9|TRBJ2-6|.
TGTGCCACGACCGGGGGGGCCAACGTCCTGACTTTC
CATTGGANVLTF
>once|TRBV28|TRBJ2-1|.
TGTGCCAGCAGTTTCCCTTGGGGGCCGGTCTATGAGCAGTTCTTC
CASSFPWGPVYEQFF
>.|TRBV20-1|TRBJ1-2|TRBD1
TGCAGTGCAAGACAGGGGTATGGCTACACCTTC
CSARQGYGYTF
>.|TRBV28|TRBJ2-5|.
TGTGCCGTTGCGGGTATAGGTGGAATTTCAAGTACGGAGACCCAGTACTTC
CAVAGIGGISSTETQYF
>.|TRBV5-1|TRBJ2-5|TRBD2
TGCGCCAGCGCCAACGGACTAGCGGCCCAAGAGACCCAGTACTTC
CASANGLAAQETQYF